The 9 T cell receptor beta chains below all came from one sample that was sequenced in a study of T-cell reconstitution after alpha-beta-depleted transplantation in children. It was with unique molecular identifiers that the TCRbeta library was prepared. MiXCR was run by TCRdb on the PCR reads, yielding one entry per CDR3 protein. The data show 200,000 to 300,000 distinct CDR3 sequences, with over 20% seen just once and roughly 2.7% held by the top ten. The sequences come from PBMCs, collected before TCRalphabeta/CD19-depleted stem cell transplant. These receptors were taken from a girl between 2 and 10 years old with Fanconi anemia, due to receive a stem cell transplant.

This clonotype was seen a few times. The CDR3 loop reads CASSLKAGGRRTGELFF. As DNA, the CDR3 is TGTGCCAGCAGTTTAAAGGCGGGGGGCCGTCGCACCGGGGAGCTGTTTTTT. The V call is TRBV12-3 or TRBV12-4, the J call TRBJ2-2; 8 bases are a match to TRBD2. The V gene end was trimmed by 2 bases and the J gene end by 4 bases; junction bases not matched to a gene: 9. This CDR3 has 17 amino acids.

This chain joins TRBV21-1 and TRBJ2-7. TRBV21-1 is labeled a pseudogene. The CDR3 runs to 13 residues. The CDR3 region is CASATGNTYEQYF. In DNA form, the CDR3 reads TGTGCCAGCGCTACAGGGAACACCTACGAGCAGTACTTC.

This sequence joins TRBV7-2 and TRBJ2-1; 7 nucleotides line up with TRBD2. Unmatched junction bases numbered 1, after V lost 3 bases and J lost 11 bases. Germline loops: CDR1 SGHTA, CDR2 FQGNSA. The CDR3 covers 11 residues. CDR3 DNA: TGTGCCAGCAGCTTGAGCGGGAAGCAGTTCTTC. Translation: CASSLSGKQFF.

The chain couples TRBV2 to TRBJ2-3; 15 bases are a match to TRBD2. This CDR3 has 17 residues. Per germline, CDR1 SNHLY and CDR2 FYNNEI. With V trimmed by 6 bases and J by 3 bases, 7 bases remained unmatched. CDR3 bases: TGTGCCAGCAGAAGGACTAGCGGGAGGGCCAGGACAGATACGCAGTATTTT. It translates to CASRRTSGRARTDTQYF.

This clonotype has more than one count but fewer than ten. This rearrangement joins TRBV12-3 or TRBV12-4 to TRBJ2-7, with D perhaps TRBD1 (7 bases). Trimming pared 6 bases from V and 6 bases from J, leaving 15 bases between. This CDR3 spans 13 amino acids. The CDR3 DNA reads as TGTGCCAGCAGCCGGAGGGGGCAGGGCGAGCAGTACTTC. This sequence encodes CASSRRGQGEQYF.

CDR3 loop: CASTAMGRMDEQFF. The DNA for the CDR3 is TGTGCCAGTACCGCGATGGGCAGAATGGATGAGCAGTTCTTC. This sequence joins TRBV19 and TRBJ2-1; no clear D. This CDR3 is 14 amino acids long. Trimming stripped 7 bases from V and 8 bases from J, with 18 bases between. Germline V gene lookup returns CDR1 LNHDA and CDR2 SQIVND (reference sequence).

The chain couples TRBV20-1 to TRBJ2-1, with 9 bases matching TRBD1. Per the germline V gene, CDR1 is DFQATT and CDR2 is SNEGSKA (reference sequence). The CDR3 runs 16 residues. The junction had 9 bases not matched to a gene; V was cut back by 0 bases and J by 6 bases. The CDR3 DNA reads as TGCAGTGCTAGAGAGTCTAGGACAGGGGTTCTCAATGAGCAGTTCTTC. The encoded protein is CSARESRTGVLNEQFF.

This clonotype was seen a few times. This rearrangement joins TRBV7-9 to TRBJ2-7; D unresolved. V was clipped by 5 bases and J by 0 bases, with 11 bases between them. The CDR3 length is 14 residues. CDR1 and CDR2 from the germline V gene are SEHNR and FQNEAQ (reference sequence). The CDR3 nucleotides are TGTGCCAGCAGCGTCGGACGGTCCTCCTACGAGCAGTACTTC. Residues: CASSVGRSSYEQYF.

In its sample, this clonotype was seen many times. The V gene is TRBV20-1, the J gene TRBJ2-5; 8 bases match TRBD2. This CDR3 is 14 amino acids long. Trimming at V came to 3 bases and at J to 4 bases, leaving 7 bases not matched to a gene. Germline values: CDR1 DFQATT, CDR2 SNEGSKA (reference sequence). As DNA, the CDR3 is TGCAGTGCTAGGGGAGGCGGGGGGACAGAGACCCAGTACTTC. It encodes CSARGGGGTETQYF.